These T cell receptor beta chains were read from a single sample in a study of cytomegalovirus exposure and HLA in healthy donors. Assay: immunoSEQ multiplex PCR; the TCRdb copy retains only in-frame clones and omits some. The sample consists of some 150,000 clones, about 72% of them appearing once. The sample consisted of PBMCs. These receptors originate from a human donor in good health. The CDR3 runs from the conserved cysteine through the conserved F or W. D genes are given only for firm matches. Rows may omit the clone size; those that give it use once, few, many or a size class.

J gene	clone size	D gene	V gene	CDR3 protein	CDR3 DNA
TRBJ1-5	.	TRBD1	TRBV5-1	CASSDGTVSNQPQHF	TGCGCCAGCAGCGACGGGACAGTTAGCAATCAGCCCCAGCATTTT
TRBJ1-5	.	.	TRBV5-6	CASSLFSRRNQPQHF	TGTGCCAGCAGCTTATTCTCACGGCGGAATCAGCCCCAGCATTTT
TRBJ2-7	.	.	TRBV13	CASSTNRDQQHF	TGTGCCAGCAGCACTAACAGGGACCAGCAGCACTTC
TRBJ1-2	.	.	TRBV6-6	CASSLGGNYGYTF	TGTGCCAGCAGTTTAGGGGGAAACTATGGCTACACCTTC
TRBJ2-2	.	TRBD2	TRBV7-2	CASSLTGGGNTGELFF	TGTGCCAGCAGCTTAACAGGCGGGGGGAACACCGGGGAGCTGTTTTTT
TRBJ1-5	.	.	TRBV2	CASSDRVRNQPQHF	TGTGCCAGCAGTGACAGGGTTCGAAATCAGCCCCAGCATTTT
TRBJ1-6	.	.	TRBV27	CASSSVQSAIHPLHF	TGTGCCAGCAGTTCGGTACAGTCCGCAATTCACCCCCTCCACTTT
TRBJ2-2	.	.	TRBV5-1	CASSLGNRDTGELFF	TGCGCCAGCAGCTTGGGAAACAGGGACACCGGGGAGCTGTTTTTT
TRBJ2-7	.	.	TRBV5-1	CASSPAQGGYEQYF	TGCGCCAGCAGCCCGGCACAGGGAGGGTACGAGCAGTACTTC
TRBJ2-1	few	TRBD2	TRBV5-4	CASSSGILAGGTYNEQFF	TGTGCCAGCAGCTCGGGAATATTAGCGGGGGGTACCTACAATGAGCAGTTCTTC
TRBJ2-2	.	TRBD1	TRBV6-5	CASSRDRGYTGELFF	TGTGCCAGCAGTCGGGACAGGGGTTACACCGGGGAGCTGTTTTTT
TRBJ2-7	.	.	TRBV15	CATRAGRYSYEQYF	TGTGCCACCAGGGCAGGTCGGTACTCCTACGAGCAGTACTTC
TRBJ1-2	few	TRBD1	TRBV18	CASSPSGQGIVYGGYTF	TGTGCCAGCTCCCCCTCGGGACAGGGGATTGTTTATGGTGGCTACACCTTC
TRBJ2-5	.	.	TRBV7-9	CASSSARVGRETQYF	TGTGCCAGCAGCTCCGCGCGGGTAGGGAGGGAGACCCAGTACTTC
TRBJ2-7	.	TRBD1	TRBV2	CASSEGRGTGVHEQYF	TGTGCCAGCAGTGAAGGGAGGGGGACAGGGGTCCACGAGCAGTACTTC
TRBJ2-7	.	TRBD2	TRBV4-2	CASSQDLAGGGENEQYF	TGTGCCAGCAGCCAAGATCTTGCGGGGGGAGGTGAGAACGAGCAGTACTTC
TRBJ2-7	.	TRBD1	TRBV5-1	CASTRQGFSYEQYF	TGCGCCAGCACGAGACAGGGGTTCAGCTACGAGCAGTACTTC
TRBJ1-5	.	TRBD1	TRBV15	CATSRDPGGAGQPQHF	TGTGCCACCAGCAGAGATCCAGGGGGCGCGGGTCAGCCCCAGCATTTT
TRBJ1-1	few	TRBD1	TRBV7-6	CASSSPGGDTEAFF	TGTGCCAGCAGCTCACCAGGGGGAGACACTGAAGCTTTCTTT
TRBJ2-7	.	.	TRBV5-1	CASSLGGLYEQYF	TGCGCCAGCAGCTTGGGGGGGCTTTACGAGCAGTACTTC
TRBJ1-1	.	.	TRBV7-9	CASSAPGGDTEAFF	TGTGCCAGCAGCGCCCCCGGAGGGGACACTGAAGCTTTCTTT
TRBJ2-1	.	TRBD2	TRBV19	CASSPGRGGYEQFF	TGTGCCAGTAGTCCCGGGAGGGGAGGGTACGAGCAGTTCTTC
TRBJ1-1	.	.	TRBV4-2	CASSHGLGANLEAFF	TGTGCCAGCAGCCATGGGCTGGGCGCTAATCTTGAAGCTTTCTTT
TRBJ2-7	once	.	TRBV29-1	CSVRTALQEQYF	TGCAGCGTGAGGACAGCCCTCCAGGAGCAGTACTTC
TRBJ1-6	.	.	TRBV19	CASSQGRNNSPLHF	TGTGCCAGTAGCCAGGGGCGAAATAATTCACCCCTCCACTTT
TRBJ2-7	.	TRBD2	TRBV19	CASSPSGGSYEQYF	TGTGCCAGTAGTCCTAGCGGGGGATCCTACGAGCAGTACTTC
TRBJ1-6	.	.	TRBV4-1	CASSQEGGYSPLHF	TGCGCCAGCAGCCAAGAAGGAGGGTATTCACCCCTCCACTTT
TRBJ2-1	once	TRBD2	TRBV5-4	CASSSTSGGREQFF	TGTGCCAGCAGCTCGACTAGCGGGGGGCGTGAGCAGTTCTTC
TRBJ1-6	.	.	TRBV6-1	CASSDGINSPLHF	TGTGCCAGCAGTGACGGGATCAATTCACCCCTCCACTTT
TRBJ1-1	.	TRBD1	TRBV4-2	CASSQEPTDRAAFF	TGTGCCAGCAGCCAAGAACCCACGGACAGGGCGGCTTTCTTT
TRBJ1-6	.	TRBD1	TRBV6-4	CASSETTGDNSPLHF	TGTGCCAGCAGTGAGACGACAGGGGACAATTCACCCCTCCACTTT
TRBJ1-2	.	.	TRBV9	CASSPRGDLASNYGYTF	TGTGCCAGCAGCCCCCGCGGGGATCTAGCTTCTAACTATGGCTACACCTTC
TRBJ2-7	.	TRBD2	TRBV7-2	CASSLGTSGRTVSYEQYF	TGTGCCAGCAGCCTAGGGACTAGCGGGAGGACCGTCTCCTACGAGCAGTACTTC
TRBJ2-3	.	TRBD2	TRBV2	CASSPTSGGADTQYF	TGTGCCAGCAGTCCGACTAGCGGGGGTGCAGATACGCAGTATTTT
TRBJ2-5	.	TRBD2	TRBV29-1	CSVEASGGDETQYF	TGCAGCGTTGAGGCTAGCGGGGGGGATGAGACCCAGTACTTC
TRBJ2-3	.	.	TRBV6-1	CASMTGGATDTQYF	TGTGCCAGCATGACGGGCGGGGCCACAGATACGCAGTATTTT
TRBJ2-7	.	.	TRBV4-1	CASSQEGDNSYEQYF	TGTGCCAGCAGCCAAGAGGGGGACAACTCCTACGAGCAGTACTTC
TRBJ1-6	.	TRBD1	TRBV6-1	CASNDRGGYNSPLHF	TGTGCCAGCAACGACAGGGGCGGCTATAATTCACCCCTCCACTTT
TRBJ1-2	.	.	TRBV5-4	CASSLVAGPNYGYTF	TGTGCCAGCAGCTTGGTTGCAGGGCCAAACTATGGCTACACCTTC
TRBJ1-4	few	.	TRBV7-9	CASSQGRDLTRLFF	TGTGCCAGCAGCCAAGGACGGGATTTGACAAGACTGTTTTTT